Below, 7 T cell receptor beta chains from the same sample are listed, as sequenced in a study of T-cell memory formation after mild COVID-19. One entry per CDR3 protein, called by TCRdb with MiXCR from the 5' RACE reads. The table has 250,000 to 350,000 distinct CDR3 sequences, around 16% seen once. Source material: PBMCs or a T cell subset sorted from them (not recorded which). The receptors come from a man aged 18 to 29 who had mild COVID-19 (a few samples of this study predate the infection). Cell type and time point are not known.

Only a few counts were recorded for this clonotype. The chain uses TRBV12-3 or TRBV12-4 and TRBJ1-1; D not resolved. The CDR3 spans 12 residues. Deletions cut 1 base from V and 10 bases from J, with 10 bases between. The CDR3 DNA reads as TGTGCCAGCAGTTTAGGGAGGGCTGGAGCTTTCTTT. Its protein is CASSLGRAGAFF.

The chain employs TRBV7-3 and TRBJ2-2, with 7 bases matching TRBD2. The CDR3 consists of 14 residues. Germline lookup yields CDR1 SGHTA and CDR2 FQGTGA. Trimming at V came to 6 bases and at J to 4 bases, leaving 5 bases not matched to a gene. The CDR3 protein is CASSLAARTGELFF. The CDR3 DNA reads as TGTGCCAGCAGTCTAGCGGCGCGCACCGGGGAGCTGTTTTTT. Full variable domain (rest looked up from reference TRBV7-3 and TRBJ2-2): GAGVSQTPSNKVTEKGKYVELRCDPISGHTALYWYRQSLGQGPEFLIYFQGTGAADDSGLPNDRFFAVRPEGSVSTLKIQRTERGDSAVYLCASSLAARTGELFFGEGSRLTVL.

There are many counts of this clonotype. The V and J genes are TRBV9 and TRBJ2-7; D is unresolved. V was trimmed by 10 bases and J by 4 bases, leaving 6 bases between them. In germline, CDR1 is SGDLS, CDR2 YYNGEE. CDR3 size: 9 residues. The CDR3 region has the DNA TGTGCCCGGTTATACGAGCAGTACGTC. It specifies CARLYEQYV.

This clonotype was counted ten times or more. The rearrangement uses TRBV9 and TRBJ2-1; 11 bases line up with TRBD2. The CDR3 contains 15 residues. Germline V CDR1 and CDR2: SGDLS, YYNGEE. The V and J ends lost 2 bases and 5 bases, in that order; junction bases with no gene match: 3. CDR3 bases: TGTGCCAGCAGCGTTACTAGCGGGGGCCACAATGAGCAGTTCTTC. Encoded protein: CASSVTSGGHNEQFF. Full variable domain (rest looked up from reference TRBV9 and TRBJ2-1): DSGVTQTPKHLITATGQRVTLRCSPRSGDLSVYWYQQSLDQGLQFLIQYYNGEERAKGNILERFSAQQFPDLHSELNLSSLELGDSALYFCASSVTSGGHNEQFFGPGTRLTVL.

This clonotype came up many times. The J gene is TRBJ2-7, the V gene TRBV12-3 or TRBV12-4; 9 nucleotides line up with TRBD1. The CDR3 runs to 14 residues. V was pared by 3 bases and J by 3 bases, with 3 bases of the junction left unmatched. The CDR3 protein is CASSFGTGNYEQYF. CDR3 nucleotide sequence: TGTGCCAGCAGTTTTGGGACAGGGAACTACGAGCAGTACTTC.

The CDR3 region is CASSQVRVVSETQYF. The CDR3 DNA is TGTGCCAGCAGCCAAGTCCGGGTAGTTTCCGAGACCCAGTACTTC. The chain is built from TRBV14 and TRBJ2-5; no reliable D call. Germline CDR1 reads SGHDN; CDR2 reads FVKESK. Trimming cost V 1 base and J 5 bases, with 14 bases left between them. This CDR3 has 15 residues.

A few counts support this clonotype. The genes are TRBV10-3 and TRBJ1-5, with D possibly TRBD1 on 5 matching bases. Germline CDR1 ENHRY, CDR2 SYGVKD. V gave up 3 bases and J gave up 7 bases, with 13 bases separating them. The CDR3 consists of 14 residues. CDR3: CAISDPAGGQPQHF. The CDR3 DNA reads TGTGCCATCAGTGATCCCGCGGGGGGGCAGCCCCAGCATTTT.